Here is one T cell receptor (beta chain) with its context. Libraries were prepared by immunoSEQ multiplex PCR; TCRdb keeps only in-frame clonotypes and omits some of them. This repertoire shows roughly 640,000 clones, approximately 97% found once; its top ten account for about 0.06%. The data originate from a study of shared clonotypes between healthy human individuals. V shed 2 bases and J shed 11 bases, with 6 bases lying between them. CDR3 length: 10 residues. Germline loops: CDR1 MNHNS, CDR2 SASEGT. The chain recombines TRBV6-1 with TRBJ1-1; D is possibly TRBD1 (5 bases). Sequenced input: naive CD4+ T cells sorted from blood. Subset described: CD45RA+ positively selected. This sequence was found in a woman aged 30 to 39 in good health. The CDR3 region is CASSEWGAFF. As DNA, the CDR3 is TGTGCCAGCAGTGAATGGGGGGCTTTCTTT.